The 32 T cell receptor beta chains below all came from one sample that was sequenced in a study of T-cell reconstitution after alpha-beta-depleted transplantation in children. Unique molecular identifiers featured in how the TCRbeta library was prepared. TCRdb reprocessed the PCR reads via MiXCR and lists one record per CDR3 protein. The sample has a few hundred thousand distinct CDR3 sequences; about 9.5% are singletons. The sequences come from PBMCs, collected before TCRalphabeta/CD19-depleted stem cell transplant. These receptors all come from a boy in the first two years of life with acute myeloid leukemia, due to receive a stem cell transplant.

In this sample, this clonotype turned up many times. The chain is built from TRBV5-6 and TRBJ2-2; TRBD1 agrees at 8 bases. The length of the CDR3 is 14 residues. Germline V gene lookup returns CDR1 SGHDT and CDR2 YYEEEE. The ends lost 5 bases at V and 8 bases at J; junction bases unmatched: 8. The CDR3 here is CASRFRQGTGELFF. Written as DNA, the CDR3 is TGTGCCAGCAGATTCCGACAGGGGACAGGGGAGCTGTTTTTT.

This clonotype appeared many times. The J gene is TRBJ2-7, the V gene TRBV20-1; D might be TRBD2 (5 bases). Germline V CDR1 and CDR2: DFQATT, SNEGSKA (reference sequence). This CDR3 region has 13 residues. V lost 3 bases, J lost 5 bases, and 14 bases lay in between. The CDR3 DNA reads as TGCAGTGCTAGCGGGGTCACCGGCCACGAGCAGTACTTC. Its translation: CSASGVTGHEQYF.

This chain's CDR3 is CASSLGSKNEQFF. The CDR3 nucleotides are TGTGCCAGCAGCTTAGGTTCCAAGAATGAGCAGTTCTTC. The chain uses TRBV7-9 and TRBJ2-1; D not resolved. CDR3 length equals 13 residues. The germline V and J ends were trimmed by 1 base and 7 bases, with 8 bases remaining between them. CDR1 is SEHNR and CDR2 is FQNEAQ in the germline V gene (reference sequence).

This clonotype was observed many times. This chain connects TRBV20-1 to TRBJ2-7, with 7 bases fitting TRBD1. Germline values: CDR1 DFQATT, CDR2 SNEGSKA (reference sequence). The CDR3 loop spans 12 amino acids. The V gene end was trimmed by 5 bases and the J gene end by 3 bases; junction bases not matched to a gene: 4. DNA of the CDR3: TGCAGTGCTGGGCGACAGGGCTACGAGCAGTACTTC. It translates to CSAGRQGYEQYF.

In this sample, this clonotype turned up many times. This rearrangement joins TRBV20-1 to TRBJ2-5, with 7 positions matching TRBD2. Germline-derived CDR1 and CDR2 are DFQATT and SNEGSKA (reference sequence). The CDR3 has 15 residues. The ends lost 6 bases at V and 5 bases at J; junction bases unmatched: 15. The CDR3 nucleotides are TGCAGTGCCACTCAGAATGGTCGGGGGGTCGAGACCCAGTACTTC. Encoded protein: CSATQNGRGVETQYF.

The rearrangement links TRBV5-6 to TRBJ1-5; 10 nucleotides line up with TRBD1. V trimming: 0 bases; J trimming: 7 bases; junction bases outside the gene matches: 7. The CDR3 extends over 16 amino acids. Germline CDR1 is SGHDT and CDR2 is YYEEEE. CDR3 sequence reads: CASSLARDRGRQPQHF. In nucleotides, the CDR3 is TGTGCCAGCAGCTTGGCCAGGGACAGGGGACGGCAGCCCCAGCATTTT.

The sample holds many counts of this clonotype. Here the CDR3 DNA reads TGTGCCAGCAGTTTGTCGGGACTAGCGCTAGAAAAGACCCAGTACTTC. Protein: CASSLSGLALEKTQYF. The chain carries TRBV28 and TRBJ2-5; 10 bases are shared with TRBD2. The junction had 10 bases not matched to a gene; V was cut back by 3 bases and J by 6 bases. Per the germline V gene, CDR1 is MDHEN and CDR2 is SYDVKM. This CDR3 is built from 16 residues.

In its sample, this clonotype was seen many times. The genes are TRBV20-1 and TRBJ2-7; D not resolved. Per germline, CDR1 DFQATT and CDR2 SNEGSKA (reference sequence). The CDR3 covers 11 residues. The V end was cut by 3 bases, the J end by 4 bases, with 7 bases between. In DNA, the CDR3 is TGCAGTGCTAGCACGAGTTACGAGCAGTACTTC. Protein: CSASTSYEQYF.

This clonotype was recorded many times. The V and J genes are TRBV6-5 and TRBJ2-5; a weak D match, TRBD2 (6 bases). Germline values: CDR1 MNHEY, CDR2 SVGAGI. The CDR3 has 14 residues. V was pared by 5 bases and J by 3 bases, with 13 bases between. The CDR3 here is CASSRGLVKETQYF. Written as DNA, the CDR3 is TGTGCCAGCAGTCGGGGGTTAGTGAAAGAGACCCAGTACTTC.

This clonotype was counted at least ten times. The rearrangement links TRBV7-2 to TRBJ2-2; D is ambiguous. V was cut by 5 bases and J by 2 bases, with 12 bases left in between. The CDR3 covers 15 residues. Germline V gene data show CDR1 as SGHTA and CDR2 as FQGNSA. The CDR3 loop is CASSATRTNTGELFF. The DNA of the CDR3 is TGTGCCAGCAGCGCTACACGGACCAACACCGGGGAGCTGTTTTTT.

Worth noting for this clonotype: Given a much more abundant clone one base away, this may be a read error. The chain carries TRBV7-3 and TRBJ1-4; D is undetermined. This CDR3 has 15 amino acids. V gave up 1 base and J gave up 0 bases, with 6 bases separating them. Germline CDR1 is SGHTA and CDR2 is FQGTGA. The CDR3 DNA follows: TGTGCCAGCAGCTTAAGGGCGACAACTAATGAAAAACTGTTTTTT. This gives the protein CASSLRATTNEKLFF.

This clonotype was seen repeatedly, ten times or more. V usage is TRBV6-1 and J usage is TRBJ2-2; D might be TRBD2 (7 bases). CDR3 length equals 16 residues. Germline V gene data show CDR1 as MNHNS and CDR2 as SASEGT. The V end lost 8 bases, the J end lost 7 bases, and 23 bases lay between the germline ends. Here the CDR3 DNA reads TGTGCCAGCCAAGGGGGGGTGGAGCCCATAATCGGGGAGCTGTTTTTT. Translated, it gives CASQGGVEPIIGELFF.

At least ten counts were recorded for this clonotype. The chain has TRBV2 and TRBJ2-7; D is perhaps TRBD2 (6 bases). V shed 10 bases and J shed 3 bases, with 16 bases lying between them. The CDR3 contains 13 residues. CDR1 and CDR2 from the germline V gene are SNHLY and FYNNEI. CDR3 protein: CAINEGTYYEQYF. DNA of the CDR3: TGTGCCATAAACGAAGGGACTTACTACGAGCAGTACTTC.

Here the CDR3 reads CASSLGPSGLQETQYF. The CDR3 coding sequence is TGTGCCAGCAGCTTAGGCCCTAGCGGGTTACAAGAGACCCAGTACTTC. V gene TRBV7-2 combines with J gene TRBJ2-5; 8 bases match TRBD2. CDR1 is SGHTA, CDR2 FQGNSA, per germline. The trim removed 1 base at V and 2 bases at J, leaving 6 bases unmatched. The CDR3 covers 16 residues.

The V gene is TRBV15, the J gene TRBJ1-2; the match to TRBD1 covers 10 bases. From germline, CDR1 is LNHNV and CDR2 YYDKDF (reference sequence). CDR3 size: 13 residues. Trimming cost V 8 bases and J 7 bases; bases outside gene matches: 7. The CDR3 DNA sequence: TGTGCCACCGAAAGGGACAGGGGTGGTGGCTACACCTTC. Its translation: CATERDRGGGYTF.

This clonotype was found a few times. The genes are TRBV2 and TRBJ1-2, with unresolved D. Germline assignment: CDR1 SNHLY and CDR2 FYNNEI. The CDR3 is 13 residues long. Trimming pared 3 bases from V and 8 bases from J, leaving 13 bases between. The CDR3 reads CASSDSGKEGYTF. CDR3 DNA sequence: TGTGCCAGCAGTGACAGTGGAAAGGAAGGCTACACCTTC.

Only a few counts were recorded for this clonotype. CDR3 sequence: CASSFGGSGGYNSPLHF. CDR3 sequence (DNA): TGTGCCAGCAGTTTCGGCGGATCAGGGGGTTATAATTCACCCCTCCACTTT. The rearrangement uses TRBV12-3 or TRBV12-4 and TRBJ1-6, with 7 nucleotides matching TRBD1. This CDR3 has 17 residues. J was trimmed by 4 bases and V by 3 bases; bases with no gene match: 9.

This clonotype was seen at least ten times. This CDR3 is CATSSAKGLTDTQYF. The CDR3 nucleotides read TGTGCCACCAGTTCTGCGAAGGGCCTCACAGATACGCAGTATTTT. The rearrangement uses TRBV24-1 and TRBJ2-3; D ambiguous. The CDR3 has 15 amino acids. In germline, CDR1 is KGHDR, CDR2 SFDVKD. Trimming took 6 bases from V and 2 from J, leaving 14 bases between them.

Many counts were recorded for this clonotype. Sequence at one end of the junction differs from germline and may be a read error. The CDR3 DNA follows: TGTGCCACCAGTGATGTGGGGGGATTGGGGGTCTTC. It codes for CATSDVGGLGVF. This chain joins TRBV24-1 and TRBJ2-1; maybe TRBD2 (6 bases). CDR3 length equals 12 residues. Germline V gene lookup returns CDR1 KGHDR and CDR2 SFDVKD.

V and J are TRBV29-1 and TRBJ1-2, with 8 bases lining up with TRBD1. The ends lost 3 bases at V and 3 bases at J; junction bases unmatched: 3. In germline, CDR1 is SQVTM, CDR2 ANQGSEA. The CDR3 loop spans 13 amino acids. Written as DNA, the CDR3 is TGCAGCGTTGAGGACAGGGAGGACTATGGCTACACCTTC. Its translation: CSVEDREDYGYTF.

The sample holds a few counts of this clonotype. The CDR3 nucleotides are TGTGCCAGCTCACCTATAAGAGGACAGGGAGGAGGGAACACTGAAGCTTTCTTT. It encodes CASSPIRGQGGGNTEAFF. The chain recombines TRBV18 with TRBJ1-1, with 8 positions matching TRBD1. The V segment lost 3 bases and the J segment 1 base; nucleotides outside the gene matches: 13. CDR3 length equals 18 residues. CDR1 is KGHSH, CDR2 LQKENI, per germline.

The chain combines TRBV6-2 or TRBV6-3 with TRBJ1-1; the D gene is possibly TRBD1 (5 bases). V was shortened by 6 bases and J by 7 bases, with 15 bases between the two germline ends. The CDR3 sequence is 13 residues long. Germline CDR1 reads MNHEY; CDR2 reads SVGEGT. The CDR3 sequence: CASRSPGGGEAFF. CDR3 coding DNA: TGTGCCAGCAGATCCCCTGGCGGGGGTGAAGCTTTCTTT.

This clonotype showed up just a few times. The chain carries TRBV5-1 and TRBJ2-5, with 10 bases identical to TRBD1. From germline, CDR1 is SGHRS and CDR2 YFSETQ. V shed 2 bases and J 2 bases; nucleotides not matched to a gene: 9. The CDR3 runs 17 residues. The CDR3 sequence: CASSLPEGQGWQETQYF. The CDR3 bases are TGCGCCAGCAGCTTACCGGAGGGACAGGGGTGGCAAGAGACCCAGTACTTC. The variable domain in full, completed from reference TRBV5-1 and TRBJ2-5, reads KAGVTQTPRYLIKTRGQQVTLSCSPISGHRSVSWYQQTPGQGLQFLFEYFSETQRNKGNFPGRFSGRQFSNSRSEMNVSTLELGDSALYLCASSLPEGQGWQETQYFGPGTRLLVL.

In its sample, this clonotype was seen many times. The chain combines TRBV24-1 with TRBJ2-2, with D possibly being TRBD1 (6 bases). The V gene lost 2 bases and the J gene lost 3 bases, with 9 bases spanning the gap. The length of the CDR3 is 15 residues. The germline V gene encodes CDR1 KGHDR and CDR2 SFDVKD. CDR3 amino acids: CATSDSDRYTGELFF. Written as DNA, the CDR3 is TGTGCCACCAGTGATTCCGACAGGTACACCGGGGAGCTGTTTTTT.

This clonotype was detected ten times or more. This chain joins TRBV7-6 and TRBJ2-5, with D perhaps TRBD1 or TRBD2 (5 bases each). The V end lost 5 bases, the J end lost 5 bases, and 15 bases lay between the germline ends. Germline V gene data show CDR1 as SGHVS and CDR2 as FNYEAQ. The CDR3 length is 14 residues. DNA for the CDR3: TGTGCCAGCAGCCAATGGGGGTCCCGGGAGACCCAGTACTTC. It specifies CASSQWGSRETQYF.

At least ten counts were recorded for this clonotype. The J gene is TRBJ1-4, the V gene TRBV20-1, with 7 bases identical to TRBD1. Germline V gene data show CDR1 as DFQATT and CDR2 as SNEGSKA (reference sequence). With 5 bases clipped from V and 5 bases from J, the junction kept 8 bases outside the gene matches. The CDR3 has 14 amino acids. The CDR3 region is CSAPSTGLNEKLFF. CDR3 sequence (DNA): TGCAGTGCTCCTTCGACAGGGCTAAATGAAAAACTGTTTTTT.

V usage is TRBV6-1 and J usage is TRBJ2-5, with 9 nucleotides matching TRBD1. The CDR3 loop spans 15 amino acids. V was pared by 6 bases and J by 5 bases, with 10 bases of the junction left unmatched. Germline CDR1 reads MNHNS; CDR2 reads SASEGT. CDR3 DNA sequence: TGTGCCAGCAGCCCCTTACAGGGGGCAGGTGAGACCCAGTACTTC. It codes for CASSPLQGAGETQYF.

The sample holds many counts of this clonotype. V is TRBV29-1 and J is TRBJ2-7; no clear D. Trimming shortened V by 5 bases and J by 3 bases, and 5 bases separated the two germline ends. Germline V gene data show CDR1 as SQVTM and CDR2 as ANQGSEA. This CDR3 has 10 residues. The DNA for the CDR3 is TGCAGCGTTCGAGACTACGAGCAGTACTTC. Protein product: CSVRDYEQYF.

This clonotype was picked up many times. The chain uses TRBV11-1 and TRBJ2-7; perhaps TRBD1 as D (6 bases). V lost 1 base and J lost 3, with 13 bases in between. This CDR3 region has 15 residues. CDR1 is SGHAT, CDR2 FQDESV, per germline (reference sequence). CDR3 nucleotides: TGTGCCAGCAGCTTAGGGCAGGGGAAACGCTACGAGCAGTACTTC. Translation gives CASSLGQGKRYEQYF. Complete variable domain (other parts from reference TRBV11-1 and TRBJ2-7): EAEVAQSPRYKITEKSQAVAFWCDPISGHATLYWYRQILGQGPELLVQFQDESVVDDSQLPKDRFSAERLKGVDSTLKIQPAELGDSAMYLCASSLGQGKRYEQYFGPGTRLTVT.

This clonotype was counted many times. J is TRBJ2-7 and V is TRBV5-1, with a tentative D call TRBD2 (5 bases). Germline V gives CDR1 SGHRS, CDR2 YFSETQ. Trimming left V 3 bases short and J 6 bases short, with 16 bases between. This CDR3 has 14 residues. The CDR3 DNA sequence: TGCGCCAGCAGCTGGCAGGAGCGGACCTTCGAGCAGTACTTC. This encodes CASSWQERTFEQYF.

This clonotype was counted many times. The V and J genes are TRBV29-1 and TRBJ2-3; D possibly uses TRBD1 or TRBD2 (7 bases each). The ends were cut back, 1 base at V and 6 bases at J, with 14 bases in the middle. The germline gives CDR1 SQVTM, CDR2 ANQGSEA. CDR3 length: 14 residues. This chain's CDR3 is CSVEVVQGGDTQYF. The DNA of the CDR3 is TGCAGCGTTGAAGTTGTGCAGGGGGGGGATACGCAGTATTTT.

This clonotype was observed many times. This rearrangement joins TRBV24-1 to TRBJ2-1, with D perhaps matching TRBD2 (6 bases). V gave up 8 bases and J gave up 6 bases, with 13 bases separating them. The CDR3 spans 13 residues. Per the germline V gene, CDR1 is KGHDR and CDR2 is SFDVKD. In DNA form, the CDR3 reads TGTGCCACCACGGAGGGAGCGGGCAATGAGCAGTTCTTC. It specifies CATTEGAGNEQFF.